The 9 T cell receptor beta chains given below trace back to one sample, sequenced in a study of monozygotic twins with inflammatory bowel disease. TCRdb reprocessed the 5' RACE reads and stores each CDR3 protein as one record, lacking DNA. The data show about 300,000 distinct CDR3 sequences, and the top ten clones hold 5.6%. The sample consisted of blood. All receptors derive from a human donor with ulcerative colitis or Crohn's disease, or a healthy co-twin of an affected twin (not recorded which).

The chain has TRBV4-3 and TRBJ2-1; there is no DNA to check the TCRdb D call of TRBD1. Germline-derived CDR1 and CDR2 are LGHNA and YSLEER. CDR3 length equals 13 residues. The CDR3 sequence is CARGGSVYNEQFF.

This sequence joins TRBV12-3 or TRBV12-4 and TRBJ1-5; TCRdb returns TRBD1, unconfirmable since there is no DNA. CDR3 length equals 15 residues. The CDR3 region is CASSWGWGGHQPQHF.

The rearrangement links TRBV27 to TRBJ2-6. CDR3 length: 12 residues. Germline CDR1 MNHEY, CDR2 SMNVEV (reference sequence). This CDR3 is CASEAGANVPTF.

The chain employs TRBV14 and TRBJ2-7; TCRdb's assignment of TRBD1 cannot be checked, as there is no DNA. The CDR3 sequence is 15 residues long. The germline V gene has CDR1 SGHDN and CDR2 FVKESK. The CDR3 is CASSQGMGANYEQYF.

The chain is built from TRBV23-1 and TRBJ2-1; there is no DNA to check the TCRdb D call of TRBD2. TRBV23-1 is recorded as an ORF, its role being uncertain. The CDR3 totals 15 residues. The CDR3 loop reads CASSHRGLAGDEQFF.

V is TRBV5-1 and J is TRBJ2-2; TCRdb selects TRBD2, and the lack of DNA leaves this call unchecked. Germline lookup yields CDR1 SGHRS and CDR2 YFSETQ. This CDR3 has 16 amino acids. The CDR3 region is CASSATSGGNTGELFF.

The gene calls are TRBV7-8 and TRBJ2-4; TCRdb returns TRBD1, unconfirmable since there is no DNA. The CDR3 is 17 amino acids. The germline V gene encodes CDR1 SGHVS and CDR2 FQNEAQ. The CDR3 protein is CASSLSRTGEAKNIQYF.

This chain's CDR3 is CASSQSGTGGYEQYF. The genes are TRBV18 and TRBJ2-7; the D gene TCRdb calls, TRBD1, cannot be checked with no DNA. Germline V gene data show CDR1 as KGHSH and CDR2 as LQKENI. This CDR3 has 15 residues.

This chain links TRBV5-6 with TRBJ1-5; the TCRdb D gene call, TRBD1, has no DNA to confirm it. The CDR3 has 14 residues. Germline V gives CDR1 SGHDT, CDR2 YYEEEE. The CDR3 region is CASSLPGVGQPQHF.